This entry lists 20 T cell receptor beta chains sequenced from one sample in a study of tumor and adjacent non-tumor tissue in lung cancer. Three rounds of nested PCR, following a modified ARM-PCR protocol, produced the TCRbeta library. TCRdb used MiXCR to reprocess the multiplex PCR reads, holding one entry per CDR3 protein. The sample consists of around 200,000 distinct CDR3 sequences, about 71% of them appearing once. The template was RNA from unsorted bulk tissue. Sequencing was performed on lung tumor tissue. Source of these receptors: a man aged 60 to 69 with non-small cell lung cancer.

This clonotype was seen more than once but under ten times. V is TRBV6-1 and J is TRBJ2-5; D is unresolved. Germline CDR1 reads MNHNS; CDR2 reads SASEGT. This CDR3 contains 14 residues. Trimming shortened V by 3 bases and J by 2 bases, and 10 bases separated the two germline ends. CDR3 sequence reads: CASSEYSRQETQYF. The CDR3 region has the DNA TGTGCCAGCAGTGAGTACAGCCGACAAGAGACCCAGTACTTC.

The chain carries TRBV12-3 or TRBV12-4 and TRBJ2-7; D is uncertain. This CDR3 region has 15 residues. The V end lost 3 bases, the J end lost 2 bases, and 14 bases lay between the germline ends. CDR3 DNA sequence: TGTGCCAGCAGTTTCTTCCCGGTGGGAACCTACGAGCAGTACTTC. Translation: CASSFFPVGTYEQYF.

The chain combines TRBV4-2 with TRBJ2-4; 14 positions agree with TRBD2. V was pared by 1 base and J by 1 base, with 0 bases of the junction left unmatched. The CDR3 contains 17 residues. CDR1 LGHNA and CDR2 YNFKEQ come from the germline V gene. Here the CDR3 DNA reads TGTGCCAGCAGCCAAGGGACTAGCGGGGGGGCCAAAAACATTCAGTACTTC. It is translated as CASSQGTSGGAKNIQYF.

The chain employs TRBV9 and TRBJ2-3; D is tentatively TRBD1 or TRBD2 (6 bases each). In germline, CDR1 is SGDLS, CDR2 YYNGEE. There are 14 residues in the CDR3. V was cut by 1 base and J by 4 bases, with 10 bases left in between. The DNA of the CDR3 is TGTGCCAGCAGCGTACTCGGGGGCGCAGATACGCAGTATTTT. It yields the protein CASSVLGGADTQYF.

A note on this clonotype: The junction shows a germline mismatch at one end, possibly a read error. The rearrangement links TRBV29-1 to TRBJ2-7; TRBD1 agrees at 10 bases. The CDR3 runs to 15 residues. Germline V gene lookup returns CDR1 SQVTM and CDR2 ANQGSEA. CDR3 amino acids: CRVGIVGTGANEQYF. CDR3 sequence (DNA): TGCCGCGTTGGAATAGTGGGGACAGGGGCCAACGAGCAGTACTTC.

Concerning this clonotype: This may stem from a read error, because a much larger clone lies one nucleotide away. V is TRBV20-1 and J is TRBJ2-3; the D gene could be TRBD1 or TRBD2 (5 bases each). The CDR3 runs to 14 residues. Per germline, CDR1 DFQATT and CDR2 SNEGSKA (reference sequence). V lost 5 bases and J 1 base, leaving 13 bases between the germline ends. The CDR3 region is CSAASVGGTDTQYF. Here the CDR3 DNA reads TGCAGTGCTGCCTCAGTGGGGGGCACAGATACGCAGTATTTT.

Worth noting for this clonotype: A read error may explain this, as a much larger clone is one base away. V and J are TRBV6-6 and TRBJ1-1; D remains unclear. Per the germline V gene, CDR1 is MNHNY and CDR2 is SVGAGI (reference sequence). This CDR3 is 15 amino acids long. The DNA of the CDR3 is TGTGCCAGCAGTTACGTGGCAAAATGGCGCGGTGAAGCTCTCTTT. Residues: CASSYVAKWRGEALF.

This clonotype was counted ten times or more. The V call is TRBV6-5, the J call TRBJ2-7, with 8 bases identical to TRBD2. This CDR3 comprises 15 residues. From germline, CDR1 is MNHEY and CDR2 SVGAGI. The J segment lost 0 bases and the V segment lost 7 bases, leaving 8 bases of the junction unmatched. The CDR3 loop reads CASTRRGASSYEQYF. The CDR3 DNA reads as TGTGCCAGCACGAGGCGGGGGGCCAGCTCCTACGAGCAGTACTTC.

Concerning this clonotype itself: One junction end does not reproduce the germline sequence, and a read error may be involved. This chain joins TRBV5-1 and TRBJ2-6; TRBD2 is a possible D gene (6 bases). The CDR3 covers 16 residues. The germline CDR1 and CDR2 sequences are SGHRS and YFSETQ. DNA for the CDR3: TGCGCCAGCAGACCGGGGGAACCTTCTGGGGCCAACGTCCTGACTTTT. Residues: CASRPGEPSGANVLTF.

The chain joins TRBV11-2 to TRBJ2-7, with TRBD2 identical over 12 bases. This CDR3 comprises 17 residues. Trimming at V came to 6 bases and at J to 7 bases, leaving 16 bases not matched to a gene. Germline-derived CDR1 and CDR2 are SGHAT and FQNNGV. As DNA, the CDR3 is TGTGCCAGCAGGTCCGTGGGACTAGCGGGCTGGGGCTATGAGCAGTACTTC. Encoded protein: CASRSVGLAGWGYEQYF.

V gene TRBV5-1 combines with J gene TRBJ2-7; D may match TRBD1 or TRBD2 (5 bases each). The V end lost 4 bases, the J end lost 7 bases, and 15 bases lay between the germline ends. The CDR3 is 13 residues long. Germline assignment: CDR1 SGHRS and CDR2 YFSETQ. The CDR3 DNA sequence: TGCGCCAGCAGCCTGGGGCGGAAGCGGGAGCAGTACTTC. As protein: CASSLGRKREQYF.

Notes on this clonotype: The junction does not match germline at one end; this may be a read error. This chain connects TRBV11-3 to TRBJ1-4; D call uncertain. CDR1 is SGHNT, CDR2 YENEEA, per germline. CDR3 size: 13 residues. The CDR3 bases are TGTGCCAGTAGCTCGACCGATAATGAGAAACTGTTATTT. This translates into CASSSTDNEKLLF.

This clonotype was counted ten times or more. The gene calls are TRBV20-1 and TRBJ2-2, with TRBD1 matching 10 bases. The length of the CDR3 is 15 residues. With V trimmed by 5 bases and J by 1 base, 4 bases remained unmatched. Germline V gene lookup returns CDR1 DFQATT and CDR2 SNEGSKA (reference sequence). In DNA form, the CDR3 reads TGCAGTGCTCTTGGGACAGGGGTGAACACCGGGGAGCTGTTTTTT. It translates to CSALGTGVNTGELFF.

Regarding this clonotype: Sequence at one end of the junction differs from germline and may be a read error. This chain links TRBV12-3 or TRBV12-4 with TRBJ2-1; possible D gene TRBD2, 5 bases. The CDR3 has 15 amino acids. The CDR3 spells CACSLAGKLLNEQFF. The DNA for the CDR3 is TGCGCCTGCAGTTTAGCCGGGAAACTCCTCAATGAGCAGTTCTTC.

This clonotype was seen a handful of times. Germline is not matched at one junction end, which may reflect a read error. The chain recombines TRBV5-1 with TRBJ1-4; 9 bases map to TRBD1. Germline V gives CDR1 SGHRS, CDR2 YFSETQ. The CDR3 has 16 amino acids. This CDR3 is CASSRGQGGTNENLFF. The CDR3 DNA reads TGCGCCAGCAGCCGGGGACAGGGTGGAACTAATGAAAACCTGTTTTTT.

This clonotype was observed many times. The chain joins TRBV20-1 to TRBJ1-1, with D unresolved. Trimming left V 6 bases short and J 0 bases short, with 8 bases between. Germline V gives CDR1 DFQATT, CDR2 SNEGSKA (reference sequence). The CDR3 runs to 12 residues. CDR3 nucleotide sequence: TGCAGTGCCCCTCTCATGAACACTGAAGCTTTCTTT. It yields the protein CSAPLMNTEAFF.

Of note for this clonotype: A read error is likely, as this CDR3 ends without the conserved phenylalanine or tryptophan. The V gene is TRBV20-1, the J gene TRBJ2-5; weak D call: TRBD2 (6 bases). The CDR3 loop spans 14 amino acids. The V gene lost 6 bases and the J gene lost 4 bases, with 18 bases spanning the gap. Germline CDR1 DFQATT, CDR2 SNEGSKA (reference sequence). CDR3: CSAIRGTPGETQYS. As DNA, the CDR3 is TGCAGTGCCATCCGGGGGACCCCAGGAGAGACCCAGTACTCC.

Note on this clonotype: A much larger clone lies a single base off, so this may be a read error. This sequence joins TRBV29-1 and TRBJ2-1, with D perhaps matching TRBD1 or TRBD2 (6 bases each). The germline V and J ends were trimmed by 6 bases and 10 bases, with 22 bases remaining between them. Looked up from germline, CDR1 is SQVTM and CDR2 is ANQGSEA. This CDR3 spans 14 amino acids. The CDR3 loop is CSVCRESRGWEQFF. The CDR3 coding sequence is TGCAGCGTCTGCCGGGAGAGCAGGGGTTGGGAGCAGTTCTTC.

As for this clonotype: One junction end does not reproduce the germline sequence, and a read error may be involved. The chain couples TRBV11-3 to TRBJ2-5, with 9 bases aligning to TRBD1. The CDR3 is 16 amino acids. The germline gives CDR1 SGHNT, CDR2 YENEEA. The CDR3 region is CTSSLSTGGGRETQYF. For the CDR3, the DNA is TGTACCAGCAGCCTGTCGACAGGGGGTGGACGAGAGACCCAGTACTTC.

This clonotype occurred a few times. The junction differs from germline at one of its ends, possibly a read error. The chain is built from TRBV20-1 and TRBJ1-4; no clear D gene. The CDR3 contains 11 residues. CDR1 DFQATT and CDR2 SNEGSKA come from the germline V gene (reference sequence). CDR3 sequence reads: CGARFREKLFF. CDR3 DNA sequence: TGCGGTGCTAGATTCCGGGAAAAACTGTTTTTT.